This TCR beta chain was observed in a study of shared clonotypes between healthy human individuals. Overall study context: Every donor yielded three CD4 naive, three CD4 memory, two CD8 naive and one CD8 memory plate. Study-wide results and caveats: The study drew on few donors, limiting represented genetic and exposure-history diversity. Around 5% of naive CD4 clonotypes were shared across a few donors. Sampling covered blood only; tissue repertoires likely differ.

TCRdb's copy holds only in-frame clones and misses some; the assay was immunoSEQ multiplex PCR. The sample carries 950,000 to 1,100,000 clones, approximately 76% recorded once. The germline CDR1 and CDR2 sequences are SGHRS and YFSETQ. V was pared by 4 bases and J by 5 bases, with 18 bases between. This CDR3 has 16 amino acids. About this clone itself: Its antigen remains unidentified.

The chain couples TRBV5-1 to TRBJ2-2; tentatively, D is TRBD2 (6 bases). Sample: memory CD4+ T cells sorted from blood. As for subset: CD45RA-negative fraction. This sequence originates from a man aged 18-30 years in good health. Written as DNA, the CDR3 is TGCGCCAGCAGCGTACTCTCCGGGAGAGGGACCGGGGAGCTGTTTTTT. It specifies CASSVLSGRGTGELFF.